The TCR beta chain described here comes from a study of CD8+ T cells in alopecia areata (dated by TCRdb to 2017 to 2018). At the level of the whole study: Treated patients were enrolled in an open-label pilot trial of oral tofacitinib, 5 to 10 mg twice daily, for moderate-to-severe alopecia areata. In treated patients, disease severity was measured using the SALT score, which gives the percentage of scalp surface area affected. RNA was extracted with the PAXgene miRNA kit for fixed scalp, the miRNeasy kit for PBMCs, and the RNeasy kit for mouse skin. Tofacitinib was administered for 6 to 18 months, and 6 months of follow-up off drug were then conducted to assess delayed response and recurrence. immunoSEQ multiplex PCR using 35 Vbeta forward primers and 13 Jbeta reverse primers was used to amplify TCRbeta CDR3 regions. High-throughput TCRbeta sequencing was used to examine T cell clonal expansion in alopecia areata in both the C3H/HeJ mouse model and human patients. Tofacitinib-treated patients had biopsies at baseline and at 4 and 24 weeks of treatment, with a later scalp biopsy in several patients. Scalp clonality was compared across normal scalp (n=4), patchy alopecia areata scalp (n=8), and alopecia totalis/universalis scalp (n=8). Human TCRbeta sequencing covered scalp tissue and sorted CD4+ and CD8+ peripheral blood T cells from patchy and totalis/universalis alopecia areata patients and healthy controls.

Sample time point, as interpreted from the label and publication: around 4 weeks on oral tofacitinib. Explained via the paper, the treatment or condition label denotes: oral pan-JAK inhibitor, 5-10 mg twice daily. Lesional scalp punch biopsies and peripheral blood were collected from alopecia areata patients. After PBMCs were isolated by density centrifugation and stained for CD3, CD4 and CD8, a FACSAria was used to sort CD4+ and CD8+ T cells. General conclusions and limits of the study: Compared with normal scalp, lesional scalp had higher clonality and more expanded CD8+ clones, particularly in alopecia totalis/universalis, a pattern that suggests antigenic drive. Because the treated cohort was small and had just a single nonresponder, larger studies are needed to establish links between baseline CD8+ expansion and response. Tofacitinib significantly lowered scalp clonality and the number of expanded CD8+ clones among the top 100 scalp clones. Shared TCR sequences between patients were less evident than in mice, which may be partly attributable to HLA diversity in the patient population. Scalp TCR repertoire analysis is complicated because resident alphabeta T cells in normal human skin are also sequenced, whereas mouse skin is dominated by gammadelta T cells. During tofacitinib treatment, many expanded lesional clones remained in scalp and blood, and this persistence may partly explain relapse after treatment is stopped.

Details on this clone: What this receptor recognizes is not known. The record has no base qualities; no much larger clone is one base away.

V is shortened by 5 bases, J by 0 bases, and the region joining them spans 14 bases. The CDR1 and CDR2 encoded by the germline V gene (reference sequence) are SEHNR and FQNEAQ. From the cysteine up to the phenylalanine, the CDR3 has a length of 16 residues. Left in the record is the CDR3 DNA by itself, 48 bases read in frame from the first base. The library was prepared using the immunoSEQ multiplex PCR assay. RNA was extracted from all samples and reverse transcribed into cDNA, which served as template for TCR sequencing. First-strand cDNA was synthesized with SuperScript III using a 2:1 mix of oligo-dT and random hexamers. A synthetic immune receptor repertoire was used to assess amplification bias, and residual bias was removed computationally. The authors' analysis ran thus. Raw reads were preprocessed to remove errors, and CDR3 was defined according to IMGT conventions as the region from the conserved cysteine to phenylalanine. Clonality was calculated as 1 minus Shannon entropy normalized by log2 of the number of productive unique TCRs. Whether scalp clones were CD4 or CD8 was inferred by matching scalp TCRbeta sequences against CD4 and CD8 repertoires sorted from blood. The clones in this table, taken by TCRdb from immuneACCESS, are in-frame only. Not every clone is retained; where verified, under half of the shortfall comes from an unresolved V gene, and the cause of the rest is unknown. The DNA was the basis for D and trimming; V, J and clone size are from that table. The sample table shows 200,000 to 250,000 clones, and less than 65% are seen once. The ten largest clones represent 3.5% to 5% of the sample.

The input for sequencing was CD4+ T cells sorted from blood, taken at week 4, from a patient treated with tofacitinib. The chain employs TRBV7-9 and TRBJ1-5, with the D gene uncertain. The receptor comes from a human donor with alopecia areata. The sequenced DNA: TGTGCCAGCAGCCGAGCAGGACCAACTAGCAATCAGCCCCAGCATTTT. Its protein is CASSRAGPTSNQPQHF.